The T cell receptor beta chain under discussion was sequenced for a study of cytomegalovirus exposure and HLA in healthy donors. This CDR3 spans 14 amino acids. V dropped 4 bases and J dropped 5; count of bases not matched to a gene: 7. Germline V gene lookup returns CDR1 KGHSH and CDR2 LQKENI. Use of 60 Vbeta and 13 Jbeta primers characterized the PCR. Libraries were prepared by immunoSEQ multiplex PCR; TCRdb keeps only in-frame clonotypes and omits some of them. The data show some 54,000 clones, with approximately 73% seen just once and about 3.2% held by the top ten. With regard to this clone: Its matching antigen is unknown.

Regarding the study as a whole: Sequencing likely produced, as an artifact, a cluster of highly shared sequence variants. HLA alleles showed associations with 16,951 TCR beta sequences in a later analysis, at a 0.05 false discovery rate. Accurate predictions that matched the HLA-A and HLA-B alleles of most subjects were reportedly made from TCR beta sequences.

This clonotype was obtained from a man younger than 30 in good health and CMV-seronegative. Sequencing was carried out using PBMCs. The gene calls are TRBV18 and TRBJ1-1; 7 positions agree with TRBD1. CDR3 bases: TGTGCCAGCTCACTGGGACAGCTTGCTACTGAAGCTTTCTTT. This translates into CASSLGQLATEAFF.